This is a list of T cell receptor beta chains from one sample in a study of blood T cell repertoires in COVID-19. Using immunoSEQ multiplex PCR, the repertoire was profiled, and TCRdb retains in-frame clones only, with some absent. Altogether over 65,000 clones are present, approximately 87% being singletons, with the ten largest covering around 1.1%. Sequenced material: peripheral blood. Receptors originate from a human donor in a cohort sampled during active COVID-19. Each CDR3 is given with its conserved first and last residue. Each record gives: clone size, V gene, J gene, CDR3 length, D gene, CDR3 protein, CDR3 DNA. The D gene is left open where the match is weak. Size is stated for part of the rows, as once, few or many counts, or as a class when the clone is expanded.

clone size: .
V gene: TRBV28
J gene: TRBJ1-1
CDR3 length: 15
D gene: .
CDR3 protein: CASCGGGQLNTEAFF
CDR3 DNA: TGTGCCAGCTGCGGGGGGGGCCAACTTAACACTGAAGCTTTCTTT

clone size: .
V gene: TRBV28
J gene: TRBJ1-1
CDR3 length: 13
D gene: .
CDR3 protein: CASSLPSDIGAFF
CDR3 DNA: TGTGCCAGCAGTTTGCCCTCGGACATTGGAGCTTTCTTT

clone size: .
V gene: TRBV5-1
J gene: TRBJ1-2
CDR3 length: 14
D gene: TRBD1
CDR3 protein: CASSPGQGNGGYTF
CDR3 DNA: TGCGCCAGCAGCCCGGGACAGGGGAACGGGGGCTACACCTTC

clone size: .
V gene: TRBV28
J gene: TRBJ2-5
CDR3 length: 14
D gene: .
CDR3 protein: CASSPTRGRETQYF
CDR3 DNA: TGTGCCAGCAGCCCGACCAGGGGGAGGGAGACCCAGTACTTC

clone size: .
V gene: TRBV19
J gene: TRBJ2-3
CDR3 length: 14
D gene: TRBD2
CDR3 protein: CASSIIAGADTQYF
CDR3 DNA: TGTGCCAGTAGTATAATAGCGGGGGCAGATACGCAGTATTTT

clone size: .
V gene: TRBV30
J gene: TRBJ1-4
CDR3 length: 20
D gene: .
CDR3 protein: CAWNGRTTDPEERGNEKLFF
CDR3 DNA: TGTGCCTGGAACGGGAGGACAACGGACCCAGAAGAGAGGGGAAATGAAAAACTGTTTTTT

clone size: .
V gene: TRBV11-2
J gene: TRBJ2-2
CDR3 length: 15
D gene: TRBD1
CDR3 protein: CASSFRTGPTGELFF
CDR3 DNA: TGTGCCAGCAGCTTTAGGACAGGGCCCACCGGGGAGCTGTTTTTT

clone size: .
V gene: TRBV28
J gene: TRBJ2-5
CDR3 length: 14
D gene: .
CDR3 protein: CASSRLTGRETQYF
CDR3 DNA: TGTGCCAGCAGCCGATTGACAGGGAGGGAGACCCAGTACTTC

clone size: .
V gene: TRBV5-1
J gene: TRBJ2-7
CDR3 length: 16
D gene: .
CDR3 protein: CASSLGKITTRYEQYF
CDR3 DNA: TGCGCCAGCAGCTTGGGGAAAATTACTACCCGCTACGAGCAGTACTTC

clone size: .
V gene: TRBV9
J gene: TRBJ1-2
CDR3 length: 15
D gene: TRBD1
CDR3 protein: CASRGGQGTNYGYTF
CDR3 DNA: TGTGCCAGCAGAGGAGGACAGGGGACGAACTATGGCTACACCTTC

clone size: .
V gene: TRBV3-1/TRBV3-2
J gene: TRBJ2-5
CDR3 length: 17
D gene: TRBD2
CDR3 protein: CASSHAVRSGSEETQYF
CDR3 DNA: TGTGCCAGCAGCCATGCGGTCCGTAGCGGGAGTGAGGAGACCCAGTACTTC

clone size: .
V gene: TRBV7-8
J gene: TRBJ2-1
CDR3 length: 16
D gene: .
CDR3 protein: CASSPRGLTTRNEQFF
CDR3 DNA: TGTGCCAGCAGCCCGCGGGGGCTGACCACGAGAAATGAGCAGTTCTTC

clone size: once
V gene: TRBV9
J gene: TRBJ2-7
CDR3 length: 15
D gene: TRBD2
CDR3 protein: CASSVGIAGDYEQYF
CDR3 DNA: TGTGCCAGCAGCGTAGGGATAGCGGGAGACTACGAGCAGTACTTC

clone size: .
V gene: TRBV5-6
J gene: TRBJ2-1
CDR3 length: 16
D gene: TRBD1
CDR3 protein: CASSLVVGQIYNEQFF
CDR3 DNA: TGTGCCAGCAGCTTGGTAGTGGGACAGATATACAATGAGCAGTTCTTC